These T cell receptor beta chains were read from a single sample in a study of cytomegalovirus exposure and HLA in healthy donors. Profiled with immunoSEQ multiplex PCR; TCRdb holds only in-frame clones, not every one. The table lists over 100,000 clones, roughly 85% of them singletons. The specimen sequenced was PBMCs. Source of these receptors: a man aged 40-49 years in good health and CMV-seronegative. CDR3s leave out the opening cysteine and the closing phenylalanine or tryptophan.

j_call v_call cdr3_aa
TRBJ2-7 TRBV9 ASSAGTITSYEQY
TRBJ2-5 TRBV4-3 ASSRRIGQGDETQY
TRBJ1-1 TRBV25-1 ASSESVIGYGAEAF
TRBJ1-2 TRBV7-9 ASSRLGTGNYGYT
TRBJ2-1 TRBV2 ASSEQGDYYNEQF
TRBJ1-2 TRBV27 ASSLDRAANYGYT
TRBJ2-7 TRBV28 ASSPGESRQY
TRBJ1-2 TRBV19 ASSATGGTYGYT
TRBJ1-5 TRBV30 AWTTTGQSQPQH
TRBJ2-7 TRBV9 ASSVQGDEQY
TRBJ1-1 TRBV9 ASSAQGASTEAF
TRBJ1-1 TRBV30 AWETGEVNTEAF
TRBJ1-1 TRBV11-2 ASSPDRVETEAF
TRBJ2-6 TRBV5-1 ASSFTSGSSGANVLT
TRBJ2-4 TRBV19 ASSIGAYLAKNIQY
TRBJ1-2 TRBV27 ASSLVGVSGHT
TRBJ2-2 TRBV2 ASSDTRGPNTGELF
TRBJ1-4 TRBV5-8 ASRDEDRHEKLF
TRBJ1-1 TRBV9 ASSARTGMNTEAF
TRBJ2-4 TRBV7-2 ASSSDYALAKNIQY
TRBJ2-1 TRBV7-9 ASSLWRSSYNEQF
TRBJ2-7 TRBV29-1 SVEEGLHEQY
TRBJ2-7 TRBV27 ATSLMYEQY
TRBJ1-1 TRBV11-2 ASSPQGGDTEAF
TRBJ2-7 TRBV6-1 ASSDRGMREQY
TRBJ1-5 TRBV27 ASSPLAAGNQPQH
TRBJ1-1 TRBV19 ASSLTALNTEAF
TRBJ2-5 TRBV7-2 ASSTPSGGARETQY
TRBJ1-5 TRBV7-2 ANSLVPTGYVNQPQH
TRBJ2-3 TRBV5-1 ASSPGGAEDTQY
TRBJ2-7 TRBV27 ASSIGTGGRDEQY
TRBJ2-2 TRBV6-6 ASSYSTGKNTGELF
TRBJ2-7 TRBV13 ASSLGRGSTYEQY
TRBJ2-3 TRBV6-1 AIGKRGTDTQY
TRBJ1-3 TRBV10-3 AISGAQPSGNTIY
TRBJ2-1 TRBV4-2 ASSQWGPQSSYNEQF
TRBJ2-2 TRBV5-1 ASSSTGGRTGELF
TRBJ2-2 TRBV5-1 ASSWPGTGGTGELF
TRBJ2-5 TRBV7-8 ASSPRPRTSGAAWETQY
TRBJ1-1 TRBV7-2 ASSLALGQGITEAF
TRBJ2-1 TRBV6-6 ASSYDRDTYNEQF
TRBJ2-7 TRBV5-6 ASSYWADRVREQY
TRBJ2-2 TRBV5-1 ASSPGQPGELF
TRBJ2-2 TRBV4-1 ASSPRQGGTGELF
TRBJ1-1 TRBV5-6 ASSPGTAEAF
. TRBV6-5 ASSYSRGEHAYEQY
TRBJ2-7 TRBV5-1 ASSLGGTGGEQY
TRBJ2-1 TRBV7-9 ASSLAVEQF
TRBJ1-6 TRBV18 ASSPDSGNSPLH
TRBJ2-5 TRBV27 ASSPSQGFQETQY